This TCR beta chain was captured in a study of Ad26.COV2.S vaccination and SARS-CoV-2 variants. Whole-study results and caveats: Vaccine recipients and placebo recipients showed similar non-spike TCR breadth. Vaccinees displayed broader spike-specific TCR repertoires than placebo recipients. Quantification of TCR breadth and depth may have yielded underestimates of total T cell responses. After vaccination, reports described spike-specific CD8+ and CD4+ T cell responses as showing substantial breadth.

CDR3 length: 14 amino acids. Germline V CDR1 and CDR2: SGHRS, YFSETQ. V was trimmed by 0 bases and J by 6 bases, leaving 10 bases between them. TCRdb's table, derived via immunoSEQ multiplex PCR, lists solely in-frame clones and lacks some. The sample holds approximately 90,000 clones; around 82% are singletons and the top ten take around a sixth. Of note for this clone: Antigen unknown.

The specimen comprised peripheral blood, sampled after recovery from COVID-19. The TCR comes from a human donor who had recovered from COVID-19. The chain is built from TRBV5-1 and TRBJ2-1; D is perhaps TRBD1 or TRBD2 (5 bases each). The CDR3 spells CASSLGGGFNEQFF. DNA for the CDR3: TGCGCCAGCAGCTTGGGTGGGGGTTTCAATGAGCAGTTCTTC.